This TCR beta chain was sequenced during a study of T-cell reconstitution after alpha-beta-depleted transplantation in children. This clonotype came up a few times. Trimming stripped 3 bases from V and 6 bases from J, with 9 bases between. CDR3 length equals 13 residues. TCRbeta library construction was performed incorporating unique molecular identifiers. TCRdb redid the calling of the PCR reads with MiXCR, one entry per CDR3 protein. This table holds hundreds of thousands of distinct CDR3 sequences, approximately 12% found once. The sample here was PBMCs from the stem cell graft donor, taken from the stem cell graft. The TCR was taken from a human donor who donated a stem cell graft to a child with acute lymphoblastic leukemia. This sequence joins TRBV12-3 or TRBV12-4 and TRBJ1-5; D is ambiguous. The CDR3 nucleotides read TGTGCCAGCAGTTTCGGCTGGGGTCAGCCCCAGCATTTT. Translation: CASSFGWGQPQHF.